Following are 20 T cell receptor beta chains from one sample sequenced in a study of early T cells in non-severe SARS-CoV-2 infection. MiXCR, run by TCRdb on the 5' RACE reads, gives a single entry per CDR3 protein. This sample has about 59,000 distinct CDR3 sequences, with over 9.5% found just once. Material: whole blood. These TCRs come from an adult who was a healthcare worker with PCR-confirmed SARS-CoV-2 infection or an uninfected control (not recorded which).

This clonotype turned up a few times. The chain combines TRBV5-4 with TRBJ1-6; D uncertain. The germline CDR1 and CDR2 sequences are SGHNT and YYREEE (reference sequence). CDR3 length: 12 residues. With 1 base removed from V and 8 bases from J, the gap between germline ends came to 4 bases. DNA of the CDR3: TGTGCCAGCAGCTTGAGGGATTCACCCCTCCACTTT. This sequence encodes CASSLRDSPLHF. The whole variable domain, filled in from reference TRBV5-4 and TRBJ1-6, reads ETGVTQSPTHLIKTRGQQVTLRCSSQSGHNTVSWYQQALGQGPQFIFQYYREEENGRGNFPPRFSGLQFPNYSSELNVNALELDDSALYLCASSLRDSPLHFGNGTRLTVT.

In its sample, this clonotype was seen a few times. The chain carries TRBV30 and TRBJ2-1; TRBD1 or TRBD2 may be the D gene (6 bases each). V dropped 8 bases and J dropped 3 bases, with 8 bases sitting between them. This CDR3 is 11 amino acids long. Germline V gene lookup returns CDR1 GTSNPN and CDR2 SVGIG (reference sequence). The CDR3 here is CARGVYNEQFF. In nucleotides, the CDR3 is TGTGCCAGGGGGGTCTACAATGAGCAGTTCTTC.

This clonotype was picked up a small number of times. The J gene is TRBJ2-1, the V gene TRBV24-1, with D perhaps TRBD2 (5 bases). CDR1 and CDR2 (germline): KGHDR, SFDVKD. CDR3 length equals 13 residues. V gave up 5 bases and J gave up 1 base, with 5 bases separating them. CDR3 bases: TGTGCCACCAGTGTAGCGTCCTACAATGAGCAGTTCTTC. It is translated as CATSVASYNEQFF.

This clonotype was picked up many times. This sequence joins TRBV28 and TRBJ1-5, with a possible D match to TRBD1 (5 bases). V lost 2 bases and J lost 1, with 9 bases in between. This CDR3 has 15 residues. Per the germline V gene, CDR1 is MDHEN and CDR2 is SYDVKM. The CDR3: CASSLGTASNQPQHF. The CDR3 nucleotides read TGTGCCAGCAGTTTAGGGACGGCCAGCAATCAGCCCCAGCATTTT.

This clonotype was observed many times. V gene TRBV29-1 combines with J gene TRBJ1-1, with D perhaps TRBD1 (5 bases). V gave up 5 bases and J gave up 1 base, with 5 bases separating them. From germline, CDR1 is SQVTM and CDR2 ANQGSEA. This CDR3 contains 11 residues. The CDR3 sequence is CSVQGNTEAFF. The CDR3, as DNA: TGCAGCGTTCAGGGGAACACTGAAGCTTTCTTT.

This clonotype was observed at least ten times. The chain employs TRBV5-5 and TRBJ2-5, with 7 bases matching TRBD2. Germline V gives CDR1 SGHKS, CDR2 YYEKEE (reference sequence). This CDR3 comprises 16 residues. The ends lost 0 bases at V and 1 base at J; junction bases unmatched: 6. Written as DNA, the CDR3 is TGTGCCAGCAGCTTGGAAGGGAGGACTAGCCAAGAGACCCAGTACTTC. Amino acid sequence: CASSLEGRTSQETQYF.

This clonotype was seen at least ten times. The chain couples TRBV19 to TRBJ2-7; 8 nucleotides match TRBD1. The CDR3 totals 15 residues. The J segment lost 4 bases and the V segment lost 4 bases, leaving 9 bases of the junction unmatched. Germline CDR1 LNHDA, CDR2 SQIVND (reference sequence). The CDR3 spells CASSTGTGDPYEQYF. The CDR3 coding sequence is TGTGCCAGTAGTACCGGGACAGGAGACCCTTACGAGCAGTACTTC.

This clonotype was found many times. The CDR3 DNA reads as TGTGCCTGGAGTAAGGACAGCTTCTCTGGAAACACCATATATTTT. It yields the protein CAWSKDSFSGNTIYF. The gene calls are TRBV30 and TRBJ1-3; D may be TRBD1 (6 bases). CDR3 length equals 15 residues. Between the trimmed V and J ends, which lost 2 bases and 0 bases, there was a span of 11 bases. Germline V gene lookup returns CDR1 GTSNPN and CDR2 SVGIG (reference sequence).

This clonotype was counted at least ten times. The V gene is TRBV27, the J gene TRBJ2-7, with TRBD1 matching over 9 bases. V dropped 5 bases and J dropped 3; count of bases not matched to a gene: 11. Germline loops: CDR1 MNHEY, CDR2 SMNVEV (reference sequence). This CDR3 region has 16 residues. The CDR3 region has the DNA TGTGCCAGCAGTCCCACGGGACAGGGAAGGGGCTACGAGCAGTACTTC. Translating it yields CASSPTGQGRGYEQYF.

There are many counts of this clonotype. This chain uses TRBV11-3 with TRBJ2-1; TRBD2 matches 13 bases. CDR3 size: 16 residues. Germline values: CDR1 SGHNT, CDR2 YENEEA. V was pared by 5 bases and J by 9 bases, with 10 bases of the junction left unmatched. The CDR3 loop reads CASSLTGTSGMLEQFF. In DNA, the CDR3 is TGTGCCAGCAGCCTGACCGGGACTAGCGGGATGCTTGAGCAGTTCTTC. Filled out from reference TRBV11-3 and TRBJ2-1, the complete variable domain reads EAGVVQSPRYKIIEKKQPVAFWCNPISGHNTLYWYLQNLGQGPELLIRYENEEAVDDSQLPKDRFSAERLKGVDSTLKIQPAELGDSAVYLCASSLTGTSGMLEQFFGPGTRLTVL.

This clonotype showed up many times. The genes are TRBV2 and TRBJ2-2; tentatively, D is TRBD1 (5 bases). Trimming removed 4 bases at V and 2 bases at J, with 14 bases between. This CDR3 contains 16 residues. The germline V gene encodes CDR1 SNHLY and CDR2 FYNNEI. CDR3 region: CASSALWGPNTGELFF. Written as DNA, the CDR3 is TGTGCCAGCAGTGCCCTTTGGGGCCCCAACACCGGGGAGCTGTTTTTT.

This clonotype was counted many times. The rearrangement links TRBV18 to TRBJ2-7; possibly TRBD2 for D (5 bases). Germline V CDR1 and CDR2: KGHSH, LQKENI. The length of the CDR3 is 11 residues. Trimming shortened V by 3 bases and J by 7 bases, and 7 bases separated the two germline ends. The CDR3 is CASSPGSEQYF. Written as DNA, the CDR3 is TGTGCCAGCTCACCTGGGAGTGAGCAGTACTTC.

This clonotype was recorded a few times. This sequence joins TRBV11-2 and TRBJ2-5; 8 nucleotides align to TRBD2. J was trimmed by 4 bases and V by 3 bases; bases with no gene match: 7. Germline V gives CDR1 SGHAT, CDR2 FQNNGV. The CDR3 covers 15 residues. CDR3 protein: CASSFYGREGETQYF. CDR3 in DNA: TGTGCCAGCAGCTTTTACGGGAGGGAAGGAGAGACCCAGTACTTC.

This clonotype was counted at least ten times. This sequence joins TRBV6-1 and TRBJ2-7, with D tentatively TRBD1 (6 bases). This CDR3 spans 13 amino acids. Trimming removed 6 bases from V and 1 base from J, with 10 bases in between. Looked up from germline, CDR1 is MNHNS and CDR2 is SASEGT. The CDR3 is CASSGTLSYEQYF. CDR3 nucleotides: TGTGCCAGCAGCGGGACACTGTCCTACGAGCAGTACTTC.

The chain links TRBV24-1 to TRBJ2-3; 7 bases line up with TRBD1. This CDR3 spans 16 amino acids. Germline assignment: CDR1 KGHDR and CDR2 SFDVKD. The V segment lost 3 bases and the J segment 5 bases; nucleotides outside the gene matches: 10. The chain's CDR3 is CATSDATGLKEDTQYF. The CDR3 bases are TGTGCCACCAGTGATGCGACAGGGCTGAAAGAAGATACGCAGTATTTT.

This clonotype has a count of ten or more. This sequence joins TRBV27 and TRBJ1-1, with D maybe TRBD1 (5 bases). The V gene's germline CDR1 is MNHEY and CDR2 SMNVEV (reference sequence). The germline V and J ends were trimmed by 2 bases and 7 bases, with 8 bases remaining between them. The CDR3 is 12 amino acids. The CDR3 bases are TGTGCCAGCAGTTTAGGGCAGGGTGAAGCTTTCTTT. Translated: CASSLGQGEAFF.

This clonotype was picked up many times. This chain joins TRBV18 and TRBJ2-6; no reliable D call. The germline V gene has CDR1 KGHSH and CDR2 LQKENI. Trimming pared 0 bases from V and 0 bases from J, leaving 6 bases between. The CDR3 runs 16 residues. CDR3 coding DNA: TGTGCCAGCTCACCACCGTCGGGCTCTGGGGCCAACGTCCTGACTTTC. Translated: CASSPPSGSGANVLTF.

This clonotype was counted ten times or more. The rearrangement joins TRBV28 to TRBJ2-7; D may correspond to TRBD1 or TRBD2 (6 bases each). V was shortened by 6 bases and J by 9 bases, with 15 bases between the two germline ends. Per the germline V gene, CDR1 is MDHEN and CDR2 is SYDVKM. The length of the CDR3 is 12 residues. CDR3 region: CASSLEGGAQYF. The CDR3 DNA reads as TGTGCCAGCAGCTTAGAGGGGGGCGCGCAGTACTTC.

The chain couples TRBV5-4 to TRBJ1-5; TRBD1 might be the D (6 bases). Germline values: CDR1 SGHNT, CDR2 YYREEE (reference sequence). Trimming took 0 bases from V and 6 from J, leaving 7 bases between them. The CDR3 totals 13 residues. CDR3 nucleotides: TGTGCCAGCAGCTTGGGGGGGGCTCAGCCCCAGCATTTT. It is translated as CASSLGGAQPQHF.

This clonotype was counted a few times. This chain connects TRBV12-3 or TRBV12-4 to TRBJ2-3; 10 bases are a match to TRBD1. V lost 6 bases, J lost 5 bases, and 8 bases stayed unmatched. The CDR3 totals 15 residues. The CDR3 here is CASRKTGGIGDTQYF. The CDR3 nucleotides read TGTGCCAGCAGAAAGACAGGGGGCATAGGAGATACGCAGTATTTT.